The 17 T cell receptor beta chains below come from one sample, sequenced in a study of PD-1 blockade in classical Hodgkin lymphoma. Each of the patients experienced relapse following autologous stem cell transplantation, and their brentuximab vedotin exposure differed. Measured with immunoSEQ multiplex PCR; TCRdb has only the in-frame clones, and not every one. The sample records more than 10,000 clones, about 70% being singletons. The sequencing used peripheral blood mononuclear cells (PBMCs), collected at baseline. These TCRs come from a human donor with classical Hodgkin lymphoma.

V and J are TRBV5-1 and TRBJ2-7, with D possibly being TRBD1 or TRBD2 (6 bases each). V shed 0 bases and J shed 5 bases, with 12 bases lying between them. Looked up from germline, CDR1 is SGHRS and CDR2 is YFSETQ. This CDR3 contains 14 residues. The CDR3 nucleotides read TGCGCCAGCAGCTTGGAGTCAGGGGAGGACGAGCAGTACTTC. Translation gives CASSLESGEDEQYF.

The chain couples TRBV12-5 to TRBJ2-1; D gene ambiguous. The V gene's germline CDR1 is LGHNT and CDR2 FRNRAP. The CDR3 contains 11 residues. Trimming pared 1 base from V and 8 bases from J, leaving 3 bases between. CDR3 sequence reads: CASGLDHEQFF. Written as DNA, the CDR3 is TGTGCTAGTGGTTTGGACCATGAGCAGTTCTTC.

V gene TRBV2 combines with J gene TRBJ2-7; 7 bases map to TRBD1. CDR1 is SNHLY, CDR2 FYNNEI, per germline. The CDR3 is 15 amino acids. V gave up 6 bases and J gave up 2 bases; unmatched junction bases: 10. The CDR3 here is CASSSGQTITYEQYF. The CDR3, as DNA: TGTGCCAGCAGCTCGGGACAGACAATAACCTACGAGCAGTACTTC.

This sequence joins TRBV19 and TRBJ1-5; possibly TRBD1 for D (6 bases). CDR1 is LNHDA, CDR2 SQIVND, per germline (reference sequence). Trimming took 5 bases from V and 3 from J, leaving 17 bases between them. The CDR3 runs to 16 residues. Here the CDR3 reads CASSYRVGRDNQPQHF. CDR3 DNA: TGTGCCAGTAGTTACAGGGTTGGGAGAGACAATCAGCCCCAGCATTTT. Drawing the rest from reference TRBV19 and TRBJ1-5, the complete variable domain is DGGITQSPKYLFRKEGQNVTLSCEQNLNHDAMYWYRQDPGQGLRLIYYSQIVNDFQKGDIAEGYSVSREKKESFPLTVTSAQKNPTAFYLCASSYRVGRDNQPQHFGDGTRLSIL.

This clone was counted between two and nine times. The J gene is TRBJ1-3, the V gene TRBV7-9; no firm D call. This CDR3 spans 15 amino acids. The germline CDR1 and CDR2 sequences are SEHNR and FQNEAQ (reference sequence). Trimming pared 2 bases from V and 0 bases from J, leaving 8 bases between. Here the CDR3 reads CASSLQESSGNTIYF. The CDR3 nucleotides are TGTGCCAGCAGCTTACAGGAGAGCTCTGGAAACACCATATATTTT.

This chain joins TRBV5-1 and TRBJ2-3, with D maybe TRBD2 (5 bases). The V and J ends lost 3 bases and 5 bases respectively, with 16 bases between them. The germline V gene has CDR1 SGHRS and CDR2 YFSETQ. This CDR3 has 15 residues. This CDR3 reads CASSYMSSGIDTQYF. The CDR3 DNA reads TGCGCCAGCAGCTACATGTCATCGGGGATAGATACGCAGTATTTT. The complete variable domain, with remaining parts taken from reference TRBV5-1 and TRBJ2-3, reads KAGVTQTPRYLIKTRGQQVTLSCSPISGHRSVSWYQQTPGQGLQFLFEYFSETQRNKGNFPGRFSGRQFSNSRSEMNVSTLELGDSALYLCASSYMSSGIDTQYFGPGTRLTVL.

The V and J genes are TRBV27 and TRBJ2-5; the D is unclear. The V and J ends lost 4 bases and 4 bases respectively, with 13 bases between them. CDR1 is MNHEY and CDR2 is SMNVEV in the germline V gene (reference sequence). This CDR3 is 14 amino acids long. CDR3 DNA: TGTGCCAGCAGTTACGCAGGAGCCCCAGAGACCCAGTACTTC. It codes for CASSYAGAPETQYF.

The DNA for the CDR3 is TGTGCCAGCAGCTTAGCGAGCCAGGGGGCGAAAGGTACGCAGTATTTT. It codes for CASSLASQGAKGTQYF. The chain is built from TRBV7-9 and TRBJ2-3; 8 bases match TRBD1. This CDR3 spans 16 amino acids. The germline V gene has CDR1 SEHNR and CDR2 FQNEAQ (reference sequence). The V gene end was trimmed by 0 bases and the J gene end by 8 bases; junction bases not matched to a gene: 10.

By sample share, this clone is large (0.1 to 1%). The V gene is TRBV9, the J gene TRBJ2-1; D is unresolved. The CDR3 consists of 11 residues. From germline, CDR1 is SGDLS and CDR2 YYNGEE. Trimming removed 7 bases at V and 6 bases at J, with 8 bases between. For the CDR3, the DNA is TGTGCCAGCGCCTCTTTCAATGAGCAGTTCTTC. Its protein is CASASFNEQFF.

In nucleotides, the CDR3 is TGTGCCATCAGCGGTCGGGAGGGCTTCCAAGAGACCCAGTACTTC. Protein: CAISGREGFQETQYF. The genes are TRBV10-3 and TRBJ2-5, with 8 nucleotides matching TRBD2. V dropped 6 bases and J dropped 1; count of bases not matched to a gene: 7. CDR3 length equals 15 residues. Germline CDR1 reads ENHRY; CDR2 reads SYGVKD.

The J gene is TRBJ1-2, the V gene TRBV2, with D unclear. The CDR3 runs to 13 residues. Germline V gives CDR1 SNHLY, CDR2 FYNNEI. V was shortened by 6 bases and J by 8 bases, with 16 bases between the two germline ends. The CDR3, as DNA: TGTGCCAGCAGCCGGGAAGGAAGAGGGGGCTACACCTTC. Encoded protein: CASSREGRGGYTF.

The chain combines TRBV15 with TRBJ2-7; tentative D call: TRBD2 (6 bases). CDR3 size: 14 residues. The V end lost 5 bases, the J end lost 0 bases, and 11 bases lay between the germline ends. Per the germline V gene, CDR1 is LNHNV and CDR2 is YYDKDF (reference sequence). The CDR3 DNA is TGTGCCACCAGCGCCCGGGGGTCCTCCTACGAGCAGTACTTC. The encoded protein is CATSARGSSYEQYF.

The chain recombines TRBV5-1 with TRBJ1-1, with 9 positions matching TRBD1. V was pared by 6 bases and J by 6 bases, with 6 bases of the junction left unmatched. Germline V gene sequence: CDR1 SGHRS, CDR2 YFSETQ. The CDR3 contains 13 residues. The CDR3 reads CASKEGTGPEAFF. The CDR3 bases are TGCGCCAGCAAAGAAGGGACAGGGCCTGAAGCTTTCTTT.

V is TRBV27 and J is TRBJ2-7; D ambiguous. V was pared by 2 bases and J by 1 base, with 12 bases between. The CDR3 covers 15 residues. The germline gives CDR1 MNHEY, CDR2 SMNVEV (reference sequence). The chain's CDR3 is CASSLSRAESYEQYF. DNA of the CDR3: TGTGCCAGCAGTTTAAGTCGGGCAGAATCCTACGAGCAGTACTTC.

This clone showed up just a few times. The chain combines TRBV19 with TRBJ1-3; 8 bases align to TRBD1. The V gene end was trimmed by 6 bases and the J gene end by 3 bases; junction bases not matched to a gene: 7. The CDR3 spans 15 residues. Germline lookup yields CDR1 LNHDA and CDR2 SQIVND (reference sequence). As DNA, the CDR3 is TGTGCCAGTAGAAAGGACAGGGCAGATGGAAACACCATATATTTT. Translating it yields CASRKDRADGNTIYF.

The CDR3, as DNA: TGTGCCAGCACGGTTGAGCTAGGACAGGGGGGCCCTGGTGGCTACACCTTC. As protein: CASTVELGQGGPGGYTF. The V call is TRBV2, the J call TRBJ1-2; TRBD1 matches at 10 bases. Losses at the gene ends were 7 bases for V and 7 bases for J; bases not matched to a gene: 18. CDR3 length equals 17 residues. Per the germline V gene, CDR1 is SNHLY and CDR2 is FYNNEI.

This clone is a singleton in its sample. The rearrangement joins TRBV5-8 to TRBJ2-1, with 8 bases that match TRBD2. V shed 5 bases, J shed 1 base, and the junction held 11 bases outside the gene matches. CDR1 and CDR2 (germline): SGHTS, YDEGEE. This CDR3 contains 17 residues. The CDR3 is CASRLILAAPSYNEQFF. CDR3 bases: TGTGCCAGCAGGCTAATACTAGCGGCACCATCCTACAATGAGCAGTTCTTC.